The clone carrying this T cell receptor beta chain was seen repeatedly, ten times or more. V dropped 5 bases and J dropped 2; count of bases not matched to a gene: 5. This CDR3 has 15 amino acids. Germline V gene lookup returns CDR1 SGHTA and CDR2 FQGNSA. Next came a second PCR, run for about 7 to 12 cycles, which used a sample-barcoded 5' primer along with a J-beta primer mix. TCRdb redid the calling of the 5' RACE reads with MiXCR, one entry per CDR3 protein. The table includes about 500,000 distinct CDR3 sequences, about 25% detected once. This sample stems from a study of blood T cells in healthy people across ages. The data also belong to a second study, concerning T cells of mothers and their children.

Sequencing input: blood. The TCR originated in a boy between 10 and 17 years old in good health. V and J are TRBV7-2 and TRBJ1-1, with 10 bases identical to TRBD1. In DNA form, the CDR3 reads TGTGCCAGCAGCCGGACAGGGGGAAGTAACACTGAAGCTTTCTTT. Its protein product is CASSRTGGSNTEAFF. The variable domain in full, completed from reference TRBV7-2 and TRBJ1-1, reads GAGVSQSPSNKVTEKGKDVELRCDPISGHTALYWYRQSLGQGLEFLIYFQGNSAPDKSGLPSDRFSAERTGGSVSTLTIQRTQQEDSAVYLCASSRTGGSNTEAFFGQGTRLTVV.